This T cell receptor (beta chain) was found in a study of shared clonotypes between healthy human individuals. Study results and limitations: Unshared clonotypes carried lower generation probabilities than those common to all four donors.

This clone occurred a few times. What it binds is not known. Profiled with immunoSEQ multiplex PCR; TCRdb holds only in-frame clones, not every one. Of about 640,000 clones detected, 60% to 80% appear once; the ten largest clones hold about 1.8%. The receptor was isolated from a woman aged 30 to 39 in good health. The source material was memory CD4+ T cells sorted from blood. Subset reported: CD45RA-negative fraction.

CDR3 sequence (DNA): TGTGCCAGCAGGATCGAAACAGGGAAAGCTTTCTTT. Protein: CASRIETGKAFF. The chain is built from TRBV27 and TRBJ1-1; D is perhaps TRBD1 (6 bases). V lost 6 bases to trimming and J lost 9 bases, with 14 bases between them. Germline values: CDR1 MNHEY, CDR2 SMNVEV (reference sequence). This CDR3 has 12 residues.